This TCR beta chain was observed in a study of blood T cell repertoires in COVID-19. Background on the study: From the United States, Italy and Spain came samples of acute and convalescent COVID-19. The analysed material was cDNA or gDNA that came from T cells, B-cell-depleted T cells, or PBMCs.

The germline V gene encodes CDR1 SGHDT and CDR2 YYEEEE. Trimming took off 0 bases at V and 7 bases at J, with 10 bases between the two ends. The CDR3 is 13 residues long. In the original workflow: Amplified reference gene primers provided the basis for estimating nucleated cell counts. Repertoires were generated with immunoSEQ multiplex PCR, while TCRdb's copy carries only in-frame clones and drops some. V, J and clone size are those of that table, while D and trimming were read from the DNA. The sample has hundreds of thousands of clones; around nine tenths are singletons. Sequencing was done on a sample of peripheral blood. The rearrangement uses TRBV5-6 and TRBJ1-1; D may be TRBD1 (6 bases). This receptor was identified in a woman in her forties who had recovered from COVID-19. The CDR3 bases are TGTGCCAGCAGCTTGGCTATCAGGGGTGAAGCTTTCTTT. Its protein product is CASSLAIRGEAFF.